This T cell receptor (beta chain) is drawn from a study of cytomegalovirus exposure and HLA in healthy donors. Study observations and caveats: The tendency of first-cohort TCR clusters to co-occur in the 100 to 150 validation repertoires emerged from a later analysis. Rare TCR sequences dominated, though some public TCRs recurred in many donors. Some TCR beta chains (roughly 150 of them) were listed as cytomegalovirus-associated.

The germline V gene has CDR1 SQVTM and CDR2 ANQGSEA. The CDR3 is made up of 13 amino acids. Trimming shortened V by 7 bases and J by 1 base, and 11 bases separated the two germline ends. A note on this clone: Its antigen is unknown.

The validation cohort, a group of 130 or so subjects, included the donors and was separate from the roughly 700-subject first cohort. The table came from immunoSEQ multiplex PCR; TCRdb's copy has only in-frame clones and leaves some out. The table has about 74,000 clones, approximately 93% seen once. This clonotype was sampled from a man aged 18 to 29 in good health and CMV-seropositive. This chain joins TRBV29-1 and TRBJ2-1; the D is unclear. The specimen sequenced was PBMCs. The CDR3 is CSGNTESYNEQFF. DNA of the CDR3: TGCAGCGGCAATACAGAATCCTACAATGAGCAGTTCTTC.